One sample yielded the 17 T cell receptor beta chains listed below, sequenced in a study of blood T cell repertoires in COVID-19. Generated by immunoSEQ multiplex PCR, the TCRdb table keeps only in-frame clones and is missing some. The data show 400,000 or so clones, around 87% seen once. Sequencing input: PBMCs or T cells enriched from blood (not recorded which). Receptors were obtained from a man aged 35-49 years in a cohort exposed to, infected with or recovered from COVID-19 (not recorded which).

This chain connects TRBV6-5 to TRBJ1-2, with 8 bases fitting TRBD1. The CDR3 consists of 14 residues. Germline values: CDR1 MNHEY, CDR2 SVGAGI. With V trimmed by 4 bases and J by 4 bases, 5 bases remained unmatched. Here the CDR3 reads CASSLGQGAYGYTF. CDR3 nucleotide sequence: TGTGCCAGCAGTTTAGGACAGGGTGCCTATGGCTACACCTTC.

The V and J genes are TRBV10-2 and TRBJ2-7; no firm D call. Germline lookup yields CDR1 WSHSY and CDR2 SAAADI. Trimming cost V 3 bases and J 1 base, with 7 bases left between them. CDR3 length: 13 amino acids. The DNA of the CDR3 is TGCGCCAGCAGTGATTCCCGGTCCTACGAGCAGTACTTC. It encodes CASSDSRSYEQYF.

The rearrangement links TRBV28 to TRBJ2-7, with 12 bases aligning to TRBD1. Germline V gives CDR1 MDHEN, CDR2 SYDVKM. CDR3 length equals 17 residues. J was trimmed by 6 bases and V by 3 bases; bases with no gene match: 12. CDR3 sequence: CASSLLLVGTGGSEQYF. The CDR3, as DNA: TGTGCCAGCAGTTTGTTATTGGTGGGGACAGGGGGCTCCGAGCAGTACTTC.

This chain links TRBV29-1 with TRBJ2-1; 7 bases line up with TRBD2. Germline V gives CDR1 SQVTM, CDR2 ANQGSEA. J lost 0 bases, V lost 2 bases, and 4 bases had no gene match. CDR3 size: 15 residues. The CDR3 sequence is CSVERGSPSYNEQFF. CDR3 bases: TGCAGCGTTGAACGCGGGAGCCCCTCCTACAATGAGCAGTTCTTC.

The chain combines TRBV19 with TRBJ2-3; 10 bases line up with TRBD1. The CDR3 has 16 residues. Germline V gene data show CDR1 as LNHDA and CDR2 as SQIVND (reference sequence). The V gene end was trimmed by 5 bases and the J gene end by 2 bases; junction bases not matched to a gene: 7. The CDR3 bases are TGTGCCAGTAGTCCCAGGGACAGGGGCAACACAGATACGCAGTATTTT. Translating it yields CASSPRDRGNTDTQYF.

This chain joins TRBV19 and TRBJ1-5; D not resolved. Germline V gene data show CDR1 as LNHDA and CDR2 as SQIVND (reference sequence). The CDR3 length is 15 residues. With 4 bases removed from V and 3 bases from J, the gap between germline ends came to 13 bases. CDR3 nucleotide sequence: TGTGCCAGTAGTACCCGGGGAACTACCAATCAGCCCCAGCATTTT. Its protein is CASSTRGTTNQPQHF.

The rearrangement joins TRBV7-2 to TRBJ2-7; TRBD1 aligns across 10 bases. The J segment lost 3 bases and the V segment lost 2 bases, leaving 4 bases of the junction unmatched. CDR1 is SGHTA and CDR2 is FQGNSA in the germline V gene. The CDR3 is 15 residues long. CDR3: CASSLRGQGNYEQYF. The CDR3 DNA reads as TGTGCCAGCAGCTTAAGGGGACAGGGGAACTACGAGCAGTACTTC.

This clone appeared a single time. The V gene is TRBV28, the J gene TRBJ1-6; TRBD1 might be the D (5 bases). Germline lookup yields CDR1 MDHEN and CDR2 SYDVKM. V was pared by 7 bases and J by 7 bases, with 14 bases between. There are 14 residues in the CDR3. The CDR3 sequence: CASNRVRVNSPLHF. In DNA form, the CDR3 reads TGTGCCAGCAATCGTGTCAGGGTCAATTCACCCCTCCACTTT.

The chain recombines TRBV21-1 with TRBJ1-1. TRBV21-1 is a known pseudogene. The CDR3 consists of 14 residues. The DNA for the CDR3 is TGTGCCAGCAGCAGCGGGGGGCATATTGCTGAAGCTTTCTTT. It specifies CASSSGGHIAEAFF.

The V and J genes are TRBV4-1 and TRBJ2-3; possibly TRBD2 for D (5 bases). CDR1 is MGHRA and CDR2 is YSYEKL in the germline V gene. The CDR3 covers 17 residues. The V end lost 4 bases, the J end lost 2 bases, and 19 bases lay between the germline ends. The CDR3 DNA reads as TGCGCCAGCAGCCGGACCCTAGCTGGAGGAACCACAGATACGCAGTATTTT. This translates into CASSRTLAGGTTDTQYF.

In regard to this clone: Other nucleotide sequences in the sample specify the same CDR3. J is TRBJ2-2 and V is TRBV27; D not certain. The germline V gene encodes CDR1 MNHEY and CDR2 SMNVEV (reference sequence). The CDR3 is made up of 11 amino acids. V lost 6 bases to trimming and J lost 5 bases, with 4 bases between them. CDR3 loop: CASSSTGELFF. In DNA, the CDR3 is TGTGCCAGCAGCTCGACCGGGGAGCTGTTTTTT.

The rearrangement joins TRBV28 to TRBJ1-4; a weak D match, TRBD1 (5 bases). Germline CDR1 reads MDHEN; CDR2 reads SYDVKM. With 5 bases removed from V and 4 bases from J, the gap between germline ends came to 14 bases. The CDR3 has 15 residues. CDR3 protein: CASSRPDTSNEKLFF. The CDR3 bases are TGTGCCAGCAGTAGACCGGACACGAGTAATGAAAAACTGTTTTTT.

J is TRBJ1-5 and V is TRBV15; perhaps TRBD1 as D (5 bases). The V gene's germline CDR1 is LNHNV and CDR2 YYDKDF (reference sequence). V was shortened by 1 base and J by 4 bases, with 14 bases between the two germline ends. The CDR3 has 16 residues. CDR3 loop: CATSRGGQGDNQPQHF. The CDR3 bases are TGTGCCACCAGCAGAGGGGGCCAAGGGGATAATCAGCCCCAGCATTTT.

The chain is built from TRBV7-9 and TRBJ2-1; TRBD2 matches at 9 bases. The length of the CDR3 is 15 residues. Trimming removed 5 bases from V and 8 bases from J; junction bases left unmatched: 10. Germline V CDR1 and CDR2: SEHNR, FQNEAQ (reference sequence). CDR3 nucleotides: TGTGCCAGCAGCCGCGGGGGGGACCCCGGGGATGAGCAGTTCTTC. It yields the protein CASSRGGDPGDEQFF.

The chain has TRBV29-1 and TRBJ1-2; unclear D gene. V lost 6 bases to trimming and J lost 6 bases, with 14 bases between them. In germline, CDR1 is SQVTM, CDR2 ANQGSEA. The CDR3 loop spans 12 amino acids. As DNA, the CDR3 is TGCAGCGTCGCGGTGGGGAGGAATGGCTACACCTTC. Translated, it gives CSVAVGRNGYTF. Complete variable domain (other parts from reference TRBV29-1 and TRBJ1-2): SAVISQKPSRDICQRGTSLTIQCQVDSQVTMMFWYRQQPGQSLTLIATANQGSEATYESGFVIDKFPISRPNLTFSTLTVSNMSPEDSSIYLCSVAVGRNGYTFGSGTRLTVV.

The CDR3 reads CASSFSLSETQYF. CDR3 bases: TGTGCCAGCAGCTTTTCCCTTTCAGAGACCCAGTACTTC. V and J are TRBV11-3 and TRBJ2-5; no clear D gene. This CDR3 region has 13 residues. The V and J ends lost 3 bases and 4 bases respectively, with 9 bases between them. Germline values: CDR1 SGHNT, CDR2 YENEEA. The whole variable domain, filled in from reference TRBV11-3 and TRBJ2-5, reads EAGVVQSPRYKIIEKKQPVAFWCNPISGHNTLYWYLQNLGQGPELLIRYENEEAVDDSQLPKDRFSAERLKGVDSTLKIQPAELGDSAVYLCASSFSLSETQYFGPGTRLLVL.

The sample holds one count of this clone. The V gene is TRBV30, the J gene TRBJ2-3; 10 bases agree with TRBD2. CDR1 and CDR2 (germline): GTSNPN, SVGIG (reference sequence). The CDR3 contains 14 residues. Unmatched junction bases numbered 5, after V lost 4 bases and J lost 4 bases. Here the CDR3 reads CAWTSGSGADTQYF. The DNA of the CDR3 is TGTGCCTGGACTAGCGGGAGTGGGGCAGATACGCAGTATTTT.